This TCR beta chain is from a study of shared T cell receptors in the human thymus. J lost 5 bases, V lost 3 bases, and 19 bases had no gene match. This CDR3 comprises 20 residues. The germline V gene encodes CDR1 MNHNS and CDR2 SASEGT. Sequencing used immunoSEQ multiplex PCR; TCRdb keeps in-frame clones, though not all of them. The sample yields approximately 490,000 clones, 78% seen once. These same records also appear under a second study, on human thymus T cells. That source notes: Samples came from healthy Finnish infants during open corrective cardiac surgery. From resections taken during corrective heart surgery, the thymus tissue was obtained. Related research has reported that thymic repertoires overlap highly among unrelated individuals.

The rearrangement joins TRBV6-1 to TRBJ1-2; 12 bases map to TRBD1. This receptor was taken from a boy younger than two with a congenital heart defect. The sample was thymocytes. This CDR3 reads CASSEWGRDRGLYRMYGYTF. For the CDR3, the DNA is TGTGCCAGCAGTGAGTGGGGTCGGGACAGGGGGCTGTATAGGATGTATGGCTACACCTTC.